The source of this T cell receptor (beta chain) is a study of T cell responses to AZD1222 COVID-19 vaccine. The study's findings and limits: Repertoires were sampled only after the peak T cell response.

A note on this clone: Its antigen remains unidentified.

CDR3 size: 14 residues. Trimming removed 4 bases at V and 1 base at J, with 10 bases between. CDR1 KGHSH and CDR2 LQKENI come from the germline V gene. Sequencing was performed with immunoSEQ multiplex PCR; in TCRdb, only in-frame clones are kept and a portion is missing. The repertoire holds roughly 70,000 clones, with about 91% as singletons. The clonotype comes from an adult who received the AZD1222 COVID-19 vaccine. Sequencing was performed on peripheral blood, taken 28 days after the second AZD1222 dose. The chain is built from TRBV18 and TRBJ1-1, with a tentative D call TRBD1 (6 bases). The chain's CDR3 is CASSLRTENTEAFF. The CDR3 coding sequence is TGTGCCAGCTCACTACGGACAGAGAACACTGAAGCTTTCTTT.